This T cell receptor (beta chain) was obtained from a study of cytomegalovirus exposure and HLA in healthy donors. A few counts support this clone. The PCR ran on 60 Vbeta and 13 Jbeta primers. The data were produced by immunoSEQ multiplex PCR, yet TCRdb's version contains in-frame clones alone and is incomplete. The data contain roughly 120,000 clones, approximately 81% of them singletons. The ends were cut back, 3 bases at V and 5 bases at J, with 20 bases in the middle. The CDR3 extends over 16 amino acids. Germline assignment: CDR1 MNHEY and CDR2 SMNVEV (reference sequence). The sequencing input was PBMCs. This TCR came from a middle-aged woman in good health and CMV-seronegative. The rearrangement joins TRBV27 to TRBJ2-7, with a weak D call TRBD1 (6 bases). The CDR3 region has the DNA TGTGCCAGCAGTTTTCGGATAGCAGGGGCGCCGGACGAGCAGTACTTC. Translated: CASSFRIAGAPDEQYF.